This TCR beta chain was documented in a study of response to subunit inactivated influenza vaccine. TCRdb fed the RT-PCR reads into MiXCR, producing one record per CDR3 protein. The table shows 500,000 to 600,000 distinct CDR3 sequences, with around 11% occurring only once. General study findings and limits: There was a suggestion from the authors that each seasonal influenza vaccination recruits few new T cells.

The CDR3 has 16 residues. The J segment lost 8 bases and the V segment lost 1 base, leaving 9 bases of the junction unmatched. CDR1 and CDR2 (germline): SGHNT, YYREEE (reference sequence). Notes on this clonotype: The antigen is undetermined.

This sample also belongs to another study, concerning T cells expressing NK-cell markers. This second report adds: TCR beta cDNA was generated via 5'RACE template switching incorporating UMIs. Underlying the TCR beta repertoires were sorted CD3+CD56+NKG2C+, CD3+CD56+NKG2C- and CD3+CD56-NKG2C+ T cells.

J is TRBJ2-1 and V is TRBV5-4; 10 bases fit TRBD2. This clonotype originated in a man aged 45-60 years who received an inactivated influenza vaccine. The sample in question was PBMCs from blood, obtained on the day of vaccination. This chain's CDR3 is CASSLLTSGIGDEQFF. The CDR3 DNA reads as TGTGCCAGCAGCTTGTTAACTAGCGGGATAGGCGATGAGCAGTTCTTC.